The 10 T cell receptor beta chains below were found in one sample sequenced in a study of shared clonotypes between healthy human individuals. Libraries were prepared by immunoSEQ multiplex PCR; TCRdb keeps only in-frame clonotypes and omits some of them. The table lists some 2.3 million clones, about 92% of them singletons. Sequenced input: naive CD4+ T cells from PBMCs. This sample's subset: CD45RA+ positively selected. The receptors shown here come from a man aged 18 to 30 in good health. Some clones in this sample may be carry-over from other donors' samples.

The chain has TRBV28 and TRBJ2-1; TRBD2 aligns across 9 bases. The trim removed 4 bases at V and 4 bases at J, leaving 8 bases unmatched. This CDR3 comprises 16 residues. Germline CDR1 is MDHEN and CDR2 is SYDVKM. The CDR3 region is CASSSSSGTVYNEQFF. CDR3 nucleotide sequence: TGTGCCAGCAGTTCCTCTAGCGGGACGGTTTACAATGAGCAGTTCTTC.

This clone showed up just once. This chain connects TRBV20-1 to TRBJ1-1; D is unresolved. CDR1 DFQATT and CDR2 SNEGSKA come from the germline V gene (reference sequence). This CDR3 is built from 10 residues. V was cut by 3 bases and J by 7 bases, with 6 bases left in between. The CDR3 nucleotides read TGCAGTGCTAGCAATATTGAAGCTTTCTTT. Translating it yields CSASNIEAFF.

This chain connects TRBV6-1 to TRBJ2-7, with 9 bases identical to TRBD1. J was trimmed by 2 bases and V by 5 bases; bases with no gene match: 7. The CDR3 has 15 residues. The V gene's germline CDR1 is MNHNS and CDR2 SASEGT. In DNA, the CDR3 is TGTGCCAGCAGTAATACAGGGGGCTACACCTACGAGCAGTACTTC. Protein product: CASSNTGGYTYEQYF.

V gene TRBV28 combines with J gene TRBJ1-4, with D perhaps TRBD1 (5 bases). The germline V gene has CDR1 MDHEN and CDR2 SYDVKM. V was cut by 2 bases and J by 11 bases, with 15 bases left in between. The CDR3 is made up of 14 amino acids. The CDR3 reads CASSLSRGNLKLFF. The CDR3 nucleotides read TGTGCCAGCAGTTTAAGTAGGGGTAATTTGAAACTGTTTTTT.

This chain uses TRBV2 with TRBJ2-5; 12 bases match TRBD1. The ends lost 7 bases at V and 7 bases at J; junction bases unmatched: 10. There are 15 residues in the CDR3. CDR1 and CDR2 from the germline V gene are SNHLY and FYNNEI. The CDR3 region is CASTGTGGLGGTQYF. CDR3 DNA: TGTGCCAGCACCGGGACAGGGGGCCTTGGTGGGACCCAGTACTTC.

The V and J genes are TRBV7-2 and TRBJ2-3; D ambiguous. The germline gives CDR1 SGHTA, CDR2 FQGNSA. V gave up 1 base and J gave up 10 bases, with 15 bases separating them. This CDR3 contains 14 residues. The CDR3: CASSLGVSPHAQYF. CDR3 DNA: TGTGCCAGCAGCTTAGGCGTCTCCCCCCATGCGCAGTATTTT.

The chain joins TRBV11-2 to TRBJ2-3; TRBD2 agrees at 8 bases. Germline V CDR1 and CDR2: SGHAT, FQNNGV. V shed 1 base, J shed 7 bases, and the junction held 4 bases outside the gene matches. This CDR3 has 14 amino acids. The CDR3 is CASSLAGGRYTQYF. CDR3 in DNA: TGTGCCAGCAGCTTAGCTGGCGGGAGGTATACGCAGTATTTT.

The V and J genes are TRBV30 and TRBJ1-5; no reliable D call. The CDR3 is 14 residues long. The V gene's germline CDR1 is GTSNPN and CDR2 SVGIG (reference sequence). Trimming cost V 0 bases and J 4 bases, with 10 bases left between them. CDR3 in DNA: TGTGCCTGGAGTGTACCCCAGACGAATCAGCCCCAGCATTTT. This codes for CAWSVPQTNQPQHF.

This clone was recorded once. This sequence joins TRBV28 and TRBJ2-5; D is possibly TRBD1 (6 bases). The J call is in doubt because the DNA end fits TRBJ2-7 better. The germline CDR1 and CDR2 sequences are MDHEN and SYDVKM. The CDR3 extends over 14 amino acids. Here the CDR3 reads CASRTGQPSYEQYF. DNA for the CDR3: TGTGCCAGCAGGACTGGACAGCCCTCCTACGAGCAGTACTTC.

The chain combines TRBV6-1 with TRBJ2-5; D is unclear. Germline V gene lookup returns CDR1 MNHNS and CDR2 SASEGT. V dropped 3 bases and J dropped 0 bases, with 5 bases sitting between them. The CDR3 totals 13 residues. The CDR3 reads CASSDRYQETQYF. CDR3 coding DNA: TGTGCCAGCAGTGACAGGTACCAAGAGACCCAGTACTTC.